This T cell receptor (beta chain) was recorded in a study of persistence of HIV-infected CD4 T cells. Study outcomes and limitations: Degenerate expanded CDR3beta sequences were enriched among CMV- and Gag-responding cells. CMV- and Gag-responding cells had lower TCRbeta richness than CD3/CD28-responding cells.

Nonspecific anti-CD3/anti-CD28 bead stimulation represents the broad CD4+ T cell repertoire. Responding CD4+ T cells were sorted by upregulation of both CD40 ligand and CD69. Inclusion required CMV-positive serology and CD4+ counts above 400 cells/uL. This was the immunoSEQ version 4 assay in survey mode. Only in-frame clones appear in the TCRdb table, and some are missing; sequencing was by immunoSEQ multiplex PCR. This table holds about 51,000 clones, more than 80% found once. Trimming cost V 2 bases and J 6 bases, with 22 bases left between them. The CDR3 consists of 17 residues. In germline, CDR1 is SGHTA, CDR2 FQGNSA. The sample holds one count of this clone. No antigen is known for it.

The chain carries TRBV7-2 and TRBJ1-1; a possible D gene is TRBD1 (5 bases). The sequenced sample was CD4+ T cells sorted from PBMCs after approximately 20-hour stimulation, obtained from a patient who received antiretroviral therapy. This clonotype was sampled from an adult woman with HIV who was CMV-seropositive. The CDR3, as DNA: TGTGCCAGCAGCTTATACGGCCAACGAGTGAGGGGTCCTGAAGCTTTCTTT. It specifies CASSLYGQRVRGPEAFF.